This TCR beta chain stems from a study of blood T cell repertoires in COVID-19. About the study: The United States, Italy and Spain supplied acute and convalescent COVID-19 samples. Sources were T cells, B-cell-depleted T cells, or PBMCs; the material itself was cDNA or gDNA.

In the authors' workflow: Scientists estimated how many nucleated cells there were by amplifying reference gene primers. The repertoire was sequenced with immunoSEQ multiplex PCR; TCRdb's copy has only in-frame clones and lacks some. That table gives V, J and clone size, and the DNA gave D and trimming. This sample has under 200,000 clones; around four fifths occur once, and the top ten carry about 0.91%. The sequencing input was peripheral blood. This clonotype was obtained from a man in his 60s with COVID-19, enrolled during active disease.

This chain's CDR3 is CASSFDGTGPVGTDTQYF. CDR3 sequence (DNA): TGTGCCAGCAGTTTTGACGGGACAGGGCCAGTGGGCACAGATACGCAGTATTTT. This chain uses TRBV27 with TRBJ2-3, with 9 bases lining up with TRBD1. Trimming at V came to 3 bases and at J to 1 base, leaving 11 bases not matched to a gene. The CDR3 length is 18 residues. CDR1 and CDR2 (germline): MNHEY, SMNVEV (reference sequence).